The entry below gives a single T cell receptor beta chain sequence along with its context. Its antigen is undetermined. There are 14 residues in the CDR3. V was trimmed by 6 bases and J by 7 bases, leaving 20 bases between them. The germline V gene has CDR1 SGHNT and CDR2 YYREEE (reference sequence). This record comes from a study of PD-1 blockade in classical Hodgkin lymphoma. Study-level background: Nivolumab was given intravenously to patients at 3 mg/kg every 2 weeks. Overall study results and limits: Reports described newly diagnosed patients as having lower baseline TCR diversity than healthy donors.

As for time point: cycle 4 day 1 (C4D1), after more than 5 weeks of nivolumab. Patients all relapsed after autologous stem cell transplantation, and there was variation in brentuximab vedotin exposure. Negative selection with magnetic separation was used to purify CD4+ T cells from thawed PBMCs. Sequencing used immunoSEQ multiplex PCR; TCRdb keeps in-frame clones, though not all of them. The sample has 15,000 to 20,000 clones, 70% to 90% seen once. The TCR originated in a human donor with classical Hodgkin lymphoma. The sample here was CD4+ T cells from blood, taken before the fourth cycle of nivolumab. This rearrangement joins TRBV5-4 to TRBJ2-7; D possibly uses TRBD1 or TRBD2 (5 bases each). The CDR3 spells CASKDPRGDGEQYF. CDR3 sequence (DNA): TGTGCCAGCAAGGACCCAAGGGGAGACGGGGAGCAGTACTTC.